Shown below are 20 T cell receptor beta chains from a single sample sequenced in a study of OX40 agonist ivuxolimab in advanced cancers. The method was immunoSEQ multiplex PCR; TCRdb's version includes in-frame clones alone and lacks a portion of them. Of roughly 49,000 clones detected, 80% to 90% appear once; the ten largest clones hold approximately 1.7%. The material sequenced was CD4+ or CD8+ T cells sorted from blood, taken in a trial of the OX40 agonist ivuxolimab. These TCRs come from an adult with an advanced solid tumor such as melanoma, head and neck, liver or kidney cancer.

The chain has TRBV5-4 and TRBJ1-1, with D possibly TRBD1 on 6 matching bases. CDR1 is SGHNT, CDR2 YYREEE, per germline (reference sequence). This CDR3 region has 15 residues. V was shortened by 4 bases and J by 4 bases, with 17 bases between the two germline ends. In nucleotides, the CDR3 is TGTGCCAGCAGCGTCGGTGGCAGGGGAGGCACTGAAGCTTTCTTT. Protein sequence: CASSVGGRGGTEAFF.

The sample holds a few counts of this clone. Mismatch with germline at one junction end may stem from a read error. J is TRBJ2-7 and V is TRBV13; tentatively, D is TRBD2 (6 bases). The CDR3 is 13 residues long. CDR1 is PRHDT, CDR2 FYEKMQ, per germline (reference sequence). The CDR3: CASSLGARGEQYF. Written as DNA, the CDR3 is TGTGCCAGCAGCCTAGGGGCGCGGGGCGAGCAGTACTTC.

J is TRBJ2-1 and V is TRBV6-5; 11 nucleotides agree with TRBD2. The CDR3 sequence is 16 residues long. V lost 3 bases and J lost 2; bases outside the gene matches: 3. The germline V gene encodes CDR1 MNHEY and CDR2 SVGAGI. The CDR3 DNA sequence: TGTGCCAGCAGTTATGCGGGACTAGCGGCCTACAATGAGCAGTTCTTC. Its protein product is CASSYAGLAAYNEQFF.

The chain has TRBV28 and TRBJ1-1; D gene uncertain. Trimming stripped 5 bases from V and 6 bases from J, with 7 bases between. CDR1 and CDR2 (germline): MDHEN, SYDVKM. The CDR3 extends over 11 amino acids. This CDR3 reads CASSTGPEAFF. CDR3 DNA: TGTGCCAGCAGTACCGGACCTGAAGCTTTCTTT.

This chain connects TRBV28 to TRBJ2-1; 7 nucleotides align to TRBD2. Trimming took 5 bases from V and 9 from J; bases not matched to a gene: 7. This CDR3 region has 13 residues. Germline loops: CDR1 MDHEN, CDR2 SYDVKM. Here the CDR3 reads CASSPGGSSEQFF. The DNA of the CDR3 is TGTGCCAGCAGTCCCGGGGGGTCAAGTGAGCAGTTCTTC.

This chain uses TRBV5-5 with TRBJ2-2; the match to TRBD2 covers 9 bases. V dropped 5 bases and J dropped 0; count of bases not matched to a gene: 2. The germline CDR1 and CDR2 sequences are SGHKS and YYEKEE (reference sequence). The CDR3 consists of 15 residues. CDR3 in DNA: TGTGCCAGCAGTCGCGGGAGGGCGAACACCGGGGAGCTGTTTTTT. It specifies CASSRGRANTGELFF.

The chain combines TRBV5-1 with TRBJ2-5, with 10 bases matching TRBD1. The germline V gene has CDR1 SGHRS and CDR2 YFSETQ. Trimming took 5 bases from V and 5 from J; bases not matched to a gene: 3. The CDR3 runs to 13 residues. The CDR3 nucleotides read TGCGCCAGCAGTCCGGACAGGGGGGAGACCCAGTACTTC. Translating it yields CASSPDRGETQYF.

This rearrangement joins TRBV6-5 to TRBJ2-7; 7 nucleotides match TRBD2. CDR1 MNHEY and CDR2 SVGAGI come from the germline V gene. Trimming at V came to 4 bases and at J to 3 bases, leaving 9 bases not matched to a gene. This CDR3 has 15 residues. CDR3 coding DNA: TGTGCCAGCAGTTTTGGGGCGGGAGCGAACTACGAGCAGTACTTC. Protein product: CASSFGAGANYEQYF.

This chain joins TRBV5-1 and TRBJ2-5; 7 positions agree with TRBD2. Germline CDR1 and CDR2: SGHRS and YFSETQ. V lost 4 bases to trimming and J lost 3 bases; unmatched junction nucleotides: 6. The CDR3 length is 14 residues. The CDR3 region has the DNA TGCGCCAGCAGCACTGGTGGGACTAAAGAGACCCAGTACTTC. Translating it yields CASSTGGTKETQYF.

This clone was counted only a few times. This chain uses TRBV30 with TRBJ2-2; no firm D call. CDR3 size: 13 residues. The germline gives CDR1 GTSNPN, CDR2 SVGIG (reference sequence). Trimming removed 0 bases at V and 1 base at J, with 3 bases between. The CDR3 loop is CAWSVMNTGELFF. The CDR3 nucleotides are TGTGCCTGGAGTGTAATGAACACCGGGGAGCTGTTTTTT.

The V gene is TRBV11-3, the J gene TRBJ1-6; D is unclear. The CDR3 contains 13 residues. The V gene lost 6 bases and the J gene lost 7 bases, with 10 bases spanning the gap. Germline values: CDR1 SGHNT, CDR2 YENEEA. In DNA, the CDR3 is TGTGCCAGCAGTTTATTCTCGAATTCACCCCTCCACTTT. Translation gives CASSLFSNSPLHF.

V is TRBV21-1 and J is TRBJ2-1; the table gives TRBD2 as D, unverified against the DNA. TRBV21-1 is a documented pseudogene. The CDR3 covers 18 residues. Here the CDR3 reads CASSTEQSGVSSYNEQFF. In DNA, the CDR3 is TGTGCCAGCAGCACAGAACAAAGCGGGGTAAGCTCCTACAATGAGCAGTTCTTC.

CDR3 sequence: CASSGRTGGEQFF. CDR3 DNA sequence: TGTGCCAGCAGTGGCAGAACAGGGGGTGAGCAGTTCTTC. This rearrangement joins TRBV6-1 to TRBJ2-1; 8 nucleotides line up with TRBD1. The V gene end was trimmed by 4 bases and the J gene end by 9 bases; junction bases not matched to a gene: 5. The CDR3 consists of 13 residues. Germline values: CDR1 MNHNS, CDR2 SASEGT.

This chain's CDR3 is CASSQEWGGTYNEQFF. The CDR3 DNA reads TGCGCCAGCAGCCAAGAGTGGGGGGGGACCTACAATGAGCAGTTCTTC. The V gene is TRBV4-3, the J gene TRBJ2-1, with 7 positions matching TRBD2. The ends lost 0 bases at V and 2 bases at J; junction bases unmatched: 4. From germline, CDR1 is LGHNA and CDR2 YSLEER. The CDR3 totals 16 residues.

V gene TRBV18 combines with J gene TRBJ2-7; D gene ambiguous. The V end lost 5 bases, the J end lost 6 bases, and 20 bases lay between the germline ends. The CDR3 covers 15 residues. CDR1 and CDR2 (germline): KGHSH, LQKENI. In DNA, the CDR3 is TGTGCCAGCTCAGGTTCCCAAGATAGAACGGTCGAGCAGTACTTC. Residues: CASSGSQDRTVEQYF.

This sequence joins TRBV7-9 and TRBJ1-1; no reliable D call. Germline assignment: CDR1 SEHNR and CDR2 FQNEAQ (reference sequence). This CDR3 has 12 residues. The CDR3 region is CAGRPLNTEAFF. In DNA, the CDR3 is TGTGCAGGCAGGCCCCTGAACACTGAAGCTTTCTTT. The full variable domain, rest sourced from reference TRBV7-9 and TRBJ1-1, is DTGVSQNPRHKITKRGQNVTFRCDPISEHNRLYWYRQTLGQGPEFLTYFQNEAQLEKSRLLSDRFSAERPKGSFSTLEIQRTEQGDSAMYLCAGRPLNTEAFFGQGTRLTVV.

CDR3 amino acids: CASTYFVGDSYEQYF. Here the CDR3 DNA reads TGTGCCAGCACCTACTTCGTCGGGGACTCCTACGAGCAGTACTTC. This rearrangement joins TRBV6-1 to TRBJ2-7, with a tentative D call TRBD2 (5 bases). Trimming pared 7 bases from V and 0 bases from J, leaving 16 bases between. Germline CDR1 and CDR2: MNHNS and SASEGT. The CDR3 totals 15 residues.

This chain uses TRBV14 with TRBJ2-7; D tentatively fits TRBD1 or TRBD2 (5 bases each). The CDR3 is made up of 14 amino acids. V dropped 1 base and J dropped 3 bases, with 10 bases sitting between them. The germline CDR1 and CDR2 sequences are SGHDN and FVKESK. CDR3 loop: CASSQGRGDYEQYF. The CDR3 DNA reads as TGTGCCAGCAGCCAAGGTCGAGGGGACTACGAGCAGTACTTC.

The rearrangement links TRBV27 to TRBJ2-1; no clear D. Germline assignment: CDR1 MNHEY and CDR2 SMNVEV (reference sequence). The CDR3 loop spans 13 amino acids. V was cut by 5 bases and J by 8 bases, with 13 bases left in between. The CDR3 protein is CASSTLVMHEQFF. The DNA of the CDR3 is TGTGCCAGCAGTACGTTAGTTATGCATGAGCAGTTCTTC.

This clone was seen a few times. In the same sample, other DNA sequences code for this CDR3. V gene TRBV2 combines with J gene TRBJ2-1; a possible D gene is TRBD2 (6 bases). The CDR3 spans 14 residues. V was clipped by 8 bases and J by 8 bases, with 19 bases between them. Germline CDR1 is SNHLY and CDR2 is FYNNEI. The CDR3 is CASQKESGADEQFF. Here the CDR3 DNA reads TGTGCCAGCCAGAAGGAGTCGGGAGCGGATGAGCAGTTCTTC.